The 11 T cell receptor beta chains presented below share a single source sample, sequenced in a study of T cell repertoires in cytomegalovirus infection. One entry per CDR3 protein results from TCRdb running MiXCR on the reads. The sample lists approximately 990,000 distinct CDR3 sequences, about a third occurring once. Their antigens are not known. This specimen was cultured CD8+ T cells from PBMCs, taken from culture after CMV antigen stimulation. Receptors originate from a human donor in good health (CMV status not recorded). Some clones in this sample may be carry-over from other donors' samples.

The chain employs TRBV4-1 and TRBJ1-2, with D hard to call. CDR1 MGHRA and CDR2 YSYEKL come from the germline V gene. This CDR3 has 13 amino acids. Trimming pared 8 bases from V and 0 bases from J, leaving 10 bases between. The DNA of the CDR3 is TGCGCCAGCGCGGAAACTACTAACTATGGCTACACCTTC. Encoded protein: CASAETTNYGYTF.

The chain links TRBV7-9 to TRBJ1-2; unclear D gene. The V end was cut by 3 bases, the J end by 3 bases, with 8 bases between. This CDR3 region has 13 residues. Germline CDR1 SEHNR, CDR2 FQNEAQ (reference sequence). CDR3 bases: TGTGCCAGCAGCTTTGGTCAGGACTATGGCTACACCTTC. Amino acids: CASSFGQDYGYTF.

The chain links TRBV7-9 to TRBJ1-2, with TRBD1 matching 7 bases. Trimming took 4 bases from V and 4 from J; bases not matched to a gene: 9. The CDR3 is made up of 15 amino acids. Germline assignment: CDR1 SEHNR and CDR2 FQNEAQ (reference sequence). CDR3 in amino acids: CASSSPDRTFYGYTF. CDR3 bases: TGTGCCAGCAGCTCACCGGACAGGACTTTCTATGGCTACACCTTC.

V gene TRBV12-3 or TRBV12-4 combines with J gene TRBJ2-5, with TRBD2 matching over 14 bases. V shed 7 bases and J 7 bases; nucleotides not matched to a gene: 14. This CDR3 region has 17 residues. The CDR3 sequence: CASTEGLAGGRRTTQYF. Here the CDR3 DNA reads TGTGCCAGCACTGAAGGACTAGCGGGGGGCCGTCGGACGACCCAGTACTTC.

This clonotype was detected a few times. The chain has TRBV27 and TRBJ2-5; D not certain. Germline CDR1 and CDR2: MNHEY and SMNVEV (reference sequence). The ends were cut back, 5 bases at V and 0 bases at J, with 10 bases in the middle. This CDR3 comprises 14 residues. The CDR3, as DNA: TGTGCCAGCAGTACTCTGGAGAACCAAGAGACCCAGTACTTC. As protein: CASSTLENQETQYF.

The chain joins TRBV2 to TRBJ2-7; 10 positions match TRBD2. Germline V lookup: CDR1 SNHLY, CDR2 FYNNEI. The CDR3 runs to 16 residues. Trimming at V came to 1 base and at J to 3 bases, leaving 6 bases not matched to a gene. The CDR3 region has the DNA TGTGCCAGCAGTGAAGGGCCACTAGCGGGACTCTACGAGCAGTACTTC. This codes for CASSEGPLAGLYEQYF.

This clonotype was counted between two and nine times. J is TRBJ1-5 and V is TRBV11-1; D is uncertain. Trimming took 3 bases from V and 5 from J, leaving 14 bases between them. CDR3 size: 15 residues. The germline CDR1 and CDR2 sequences are SGHAT and FQDESV (reference sequence). CDR3 bases: TGTGCCAGCAGCTTGAACTCCCAGAGGGATCAGCCCCAGCATTTT. This gives the protein CASSLNSQRDQPQHF.

In this sample, this clonotype turned up a few times. V gene TRBV6-1 combines with J gene TRBJ2-7; 8 nucleotides match TRBD1. The junction had 18 bases not matched to a gene; V was cut back by 4 bases and J by 4 bases. The CDR3 is 18 residues long. The germline V gene has CDR1 MNHNS and CDR2 SASEGT. The CDR3: CASSGTGTDLAGFYEQYF. In DNA form, the CDR3 reads TGTGCCAGCAGTGGGACAGGGACGGATCTCGCAGGGTTTTACGAGCAGTACTTC.

This clonotype was counted between two and nine times. The gene calls are TRBV7-9 and TRBJ2-2; 8 positions agree with TRBD1. Germline V gene sequence: CDR1 SEHNR, CDR2 FQNEAQ (reference sequence). This CDR3 has 15 residues. The V segment lost 5 bases and the J segment 5 bases; nucleotides outside the gene matches: 7. The CDR3 DNA is TGTGCCAGCAGCCACGGGACAGGTCTTACCGGGGAGCTGTTTTTT. Its protein product is CASSHGTGLTGELFF.

This clonotype came up a few times. The gene calls are TRBV4-1 and TRBJ2-5; 10 bases line up with TRBD2. Germline CDR1 MGHRA, CDR2 YSYEKL. Trimming took 9 bases from V and 5 from J; bases not matched to a gene: 15. The CDR3 contains 16 residues. DNA of the CDR3: TGCGCCAGTAATATGAATAACCTAGCGGGGGTGGAGACCCAGTACTTC. It is translated as CASNMNNLAGVETQYF.

This clonotype has just a few counts. The chain links TRBV7-9 to TRBJ2-5; weak D call: TRBD2 (7 bases). Germline CDR1 and CDR2: SEHNR and FQNEAQ (reference sequence). Trimming pared 6 bases from V and 0 bases from J, leaving 14 bases between. This CDR3 contains 15 residues. The CDR3 here is CASRPGGQYQETQYF. For the CDR3, the DNA is TGTGCCAGCAGGCCCGGGGGGCAGTACCAAGAGACCCAGTACTTC.